This T cell receptor beta chain derives from a study of cytomegalovirus exposure and HLA in healthy donors. V shed 3 bases, J shed 2 bases, and the junction held 6 bases outside the gene matches. CDR3 size: 14 residues. Germline V gene sequence: CDR1 GTSNPN, CDR2 SVGIG (reference sequence). PCR used 60 Vbeta primers and 13 Jbeta primers. TCRdb keeps only in-frame clones here, not all; method: immunoSEQ multiplex PCR. The sample lists about 200,000 clones, 70% to 80% occurring once. This clone was detected only once. The chain couples TRBV30 to TRBJ2-5; 7 bases match TRBD2. This TCR was sampled from a woman in her thirties in good health and CMV-seronegative. The sequenced sample consisted of PBMCs. CDR3 sequence (DNA): TGTGCCTGGAGCATGGGGGGGAAACAAGAGACCCAGTACTTC. Encoded protein: CAWSMGGKQETQYF.